This paragraph covers one T cell receptor beta chain sequence. Its antigen is unknown. Base-call qualities are not available, and no considerably larger clone is one nucleotide away. From its cysteine to its phenylalanine, the CDR3 spans 14 amino acids. The DNA shown is the 42-base CDR3, in frame from base 1. Reading the germline V gene gives CDR1 LGHNA and CDR2 YNFKEQ. Compared with germline, V lacks 0 bases and J lacks 8 bases; bases without a gene match: 3. Library prep was done by the immunoSEQ multiplex PCR assay. Alongside multiparametric flow cytometry, deep sequencing of rearranged TCR beta loci was used to profile the T cell repertoires. The clones in this table, taken by TCRdb from immuneACCESS, are in-frame only. Not every clone is retained; where verified, under half of the shortfall comes from an unresolved V gene, and the cause of the rest is unknown. The sample table holds more than 25,000 clones, of which 85% to 90% were seen once. Approximately 6.6% of the sample is taken by the ten largest.

This entry is derived from a study of lymphopenia after photon versus proton radiotherapy (dated by TCRdb to the late 2010s). About the study as a whole: Photon and proton radiation therapy were compared by the study for their immunological effects in patients with gastrointestinal tumors who developed high-grade lymphopenia. The cohort included 20 to 25 patients with gastrointestinal tumors who developed lymphopenia after receiving either photon or proton therapy. The study was designed to characterize how the impact on the immune system differs between the two radiation modalities. Summary of the overall study and its limitations: After the lymphocyte count nadir, repertoires from photon-treated patients showed oligoclonal expansion, particularly of CD8+ Temra cells, and this expansion drove the decline in diversity. Across the cohort, a larger post-nadir drop in TCR diversity was inversely correlated with overall survival time among patients who died. During treatment, patients who received proton therapy stayed relatively stable, whereas patients who received photon therapy lost naive T cells and TCR diversity and gained effector/memory populations. The survival association was examined only in patients who died, and the authors described better survival with proton therapy as a possibility, not as a demonstrated result.

The sequences come from peripheral blood, collected from a patient treated with photon-based radiotherapy. Rearrangement joined TRBV4-2 to TRBJ2-1; TRBD2 agrees with 8 junctional bases. The receptor comes from a woman in her forties or fifties with pancreatic cancer. The sequence in DNA is TGTGCCAGCAGCCAAGAAGTGACTAGCGATGAGCAGTTCTTC. Translation gives CASSQEVTSDEQFF.